The 30 T cell receptor beta chains listed next were all sequenced from one sample in a study of shared clonotypes between healthy human individuals. Profiled with immunoSEQ multiplex PCR; TCRdb holds only in-frame clones, not every one. The sample holds under 2,500,000 clones, under 97% seen once. Sample: naive CD4+ T cells sorted from blood. As for subset: CD45RA+ positively selected. The source of these receptors is a man younger than 30 in good health.

The chain recombines TRBV10-2 with TRBJ1-1, with D unresolved. Looked up from germline, CDR1 is WSHSY and CDR2 is SAAADI. V lost 2 bases and J 3 bases, leaving 13 bases between the germline ends. This CDR3 spans 15 amino acids. This chain's CDR3 is CASSEKRVGDTEAFF. DNA of the CDR3: TGCGCCAGCAGTGAGAAGCGTGTCGGGGACACTGAAGCTTTCTTT.

This clone has just one count. V gene TRBV7-2 combines with J gene TRBJ2-6; D gene unclear. The V and J ends lost 4 bases and 3 bases respectively, with 16 bases between them. CDR3 length: 17 amino acids. Germline CDR1 and CDR2: SGHTA and FQGNSA. The CDR3 bases are TGTGCCAGCAGCTCCAAGACCGCTGTCATTGGGGCCAACGTCCTGACTTTC. As protein: CASSSKTAVIGANVLTF.

Remarks on this clone: The same CDR3 arises from other DNA sequences in this sample as well. This chain joins TRBV6-5 and TRBJ1-1; D is perhaps TRBD1 (6 bases). Trimming stripped 5 bases from V and 1 base from J, with 14 bases between. CDR3 length: 15 residues. Germline V gene lookup returns CDR1 MNHEY and CDR2 SVGAGI. CDR3 sequence: CASSPLGGANTEAFF. The DNA for the CDR3 is TGTGCCAGCAGTCCGCTTGGGGGGGCGAACACTGAAGCTTTCTTT.

The chain couples TRBV10-3 to TRBJ2-1, with 11 bases that match TRBD2. Germline trimming cut 5 bases from V and 7 bases from J; bases unmatched to any gene: 4. CDR1 and CDR2 (germline): ENHRY, SYGVKD. The CDR3 runs 14 residues. The CDR3 sequence: CAISTTSGMNEQFF. The CDR3 region has the DNA TGTGCCATCAGTACGACTAGCGGGATGAATGAGCAGTTCTTC.

This rearrangement joins TRBV9 to TRBJ2-5; no firm D call. This CDR3 has 14 amino acids. V lost 5 bases to trimming and J lost 2 bases, with 13 bases between them. Germline CDR1 is SGDLS and CDR2 is YYNGEE. For the CDR3, the DNA is TGTGCCAGCAGTTTGGCGGCGGTTCAAGAGACCCAGTACTTC. This encodes CASSLAAVQETQYF.

This chain links TRBV6-5 with TRBJ2-3; D ambiguous. Germline V gene data show CDR1 as MNHEY and CDR2 as SVGAGI. Trimming shortened V by 2 bases and J by 0 bases, and 12 bases separated the two germline ends. The CDR3 runs 16 residues. CDR3 coding DNA: TGTGCCAGCAGTTACGATCGCAACCCTAGCACAGATACGCAGTATTTT. As protein: CASSYDRNPSTDTQYF.

This clone was detected once. This sequence joins TRBV4-1 and TRBJ1-3; D call uncertain. The ends were cut back, 0 bases at V and 3 bases at J, with 15 bases in the middle. The CDR3 length is 17 residues. Germline V gives CDR1 MGHRA, CDR2 YSYEKL. The CDR3 region is CASSQDRALSGGNTIYF. In DNA form, the CDR3 reads TGCGCCAGCAGCCAAGATAGAGCCCTCTCTGGTGGAAACACCATATATTTT.

The chain combines TRBV7-2 with TRBJ2-1; 9 positions agree with TRBD1. CDR3 size: 16 residues. CDR1 and CDR2 (germline): SGHTA, FQGNSA. The V gene end was trimmed by 2 bases and the J gene end by 6 bases; junction bases not matched to a gene: 8. CDR3 in amino acids: CASSLSRTGAGNEQFF. The DNA of the CDR3 is TGTGCCAGCAGCTTATCCCGGACAGGGGCGGGCAATGAGCAGTTCTTC.

The chain links TRBV10-1 to TRBJ2-7, with 8 bases that match TRBD2. V was clipped by 3 bases and J by 3 bases; unmatched bases: 4. Germline assignment: CDR1 WNHNN and CDR2 SYGVQD (reference sequence). There are 14 residues in the CDR3. CDR3 sequence (DNA): TGCGCCAGCAGTGAAAGGGGACTAGACTACGAGCAGTACTTC. Translated: CASSERGLDYEQYF.

V and J are TRBV13 and TRBJ2-3; 7 bases map to TRBD2. The germline CDR1 and CDR2 sequences are PRHDT and FYEKMQ (reference sequence). This CDR3 is 19 amino acids long. V was pared by 4 bases and J by 0 bases, with 16 bases of the junction left unmatched. The CDR3: CASSSPRAGVEPSTDTQYF. CDR3 DNA sequence: TGTGCCAGCAGCTCCCCCCGGGCGGGAGTGGAACCGAGCACAGATACGCAGTATTTT.

This clone was recorded once. The CDR3 DNA is TGTGCCTACACGGCTAGCACAGATACGCAGTATTTT. Its protein is CAYTASTDTQYF. This rearrangement joins TRBV30 to TRBJ2-3; D gene uncertain. The CDR3 has 12 residues. Trimming removed 7 bases from V and 0 bases from J, with 8 bases in between. Per the germline V gene, CDR1 is GTSNPN and CDR2 is SVGIG (reference sequence).

This chain connects TRBV5-4 to TRBJ1-4; D is unresolved. CDR3 length: 15 residues. Germline assignment: CDR1 SGHNT and CDR2 YYREEE (reference sequence). Trimming pared 4 bases from V and 0 bases from J, leaving 10 bases between. CDR3 loop: CASSHGPATNEKLFF. CDR3 nucleotide sequence: TGTGCCAGCAGCCATGGTCCTGCAACTAATGAAAAACTGTTTTTT.

The rearrangement joins TRBV5-6 to TRBJ2-5, with 8 bases that match TRBD1. The CDR3 is 15 residues long. Germline lookup yields CDR1 SGHDT and CDR2 YYEEEE. V shed 4 bases and J 4 bases; nucleotides not matched to a gene: 9. The CDR3 DNA reads TGTGCCAGCAGCCCTGCCCGACAGGGGCGAGAGACCCAGTACTTC. It specifies CASSPARQGRETQYF. Looking up the rest from reference TRBV5-6 and TRBJ2-5 gives the full variable domain: DAGVTQSPTHLIKTRGQQVTLRCSPKSGHDTVSWYQQALGQGPQFIFQYYEEEERQRGNFPDRFSGHQFPNYSSELNVNALLLGDSALYLCASSPARQGRETQYFGPGTRLLVL.

Worth noting for this clone: Distinct nucleotide sequences in the sample also encode this CDR3. This chain joins TRBV5-1 and TRBJ2-5, with 15 nucleotides matching TRBD2. V shed 3 bases and J 2 bases; nucleotides not matched to a gene: 2. CDR3 length: 16 residues. Germline loops: CDR1 SGHRS, CDR2 YFSETQ. This CDR3 reads CASSWGLAGGQETQYF. In nucleotides, the CDR3 is TGCGCCAGCAGCTGGGGACTAGCGGGAGGTCAAGAGACCCAGTACTTC. Filled out from reference TRBV5-1 and TRBJ2-5, the complete variable domain reads KAGVTQTPRYLIKTRGQQVTLSCSPISGHRSVSWYQQTPGQGLQFLFEYFSETQRNKGNFPGRFSGRQFSNSRSEMNVSTLELGDSALYLCASSWGLAGGQETQYFGPGTRLLVL.

V and J are TRBV23-1 and TRBJ2-7; D is uncertain. TRBV23-1 is an ORF, and what it does is uncertain. V was pared by 1 base and J by 12 bases, with 22 bases between. The CDR3 totals 15 residues. The CDR3 here is CASSQFGQTSLKLYF. DNA of the CDR3: TGCGCCAGCAGTCAATTCGGGCAAACCTCCCTCAAACTGTACTTC.

For this clone: Other DNA sequences in this specimen translate into the identical CDR3. This chain connects TRBV11-3 to TRBJ2-3; 10 bases are a match to TRBD2. The CDR3 has 17 residues. Unmatched junction bases numbered 4, after V lost 1 base and J lost 0 bases. CDR1 and CDR2 (germline): SGHNT, YENEEA. This chain's CDR3 is CASSLGLTSGSTDTQYF. The CDR3 bases are TGTGCCAGCAGCTTAGGCCTGACTAGCGGGAGCACAGATACGCAGTATTTT.

The chain employs TRBV13 and TRBJ2-1; 9 positions agree with TRBD1. Germline trimming cut 4 bases from V and 5 bases from J; bases unmatched to any gene: 3. CDR3 size: 14 residues. CDR1 and CDR2 (germline): PRHDT, FYEKMQ (reference sequence). This chain's CDR3 is CASSSGQGNNEQFF. The CDR3 DNA sequence: TGTGCCAGCAGCTCGGGACAGGGTAACAATGAGCAGTTCTTC.

The chain uses TRBV10-3 and TRBJ2-7; TRBD2 agrees at 7 bases. V was clipped by 11 bases and J by 5 bases; unmatched bases: 15. The CDR3 totals 14 residues. Looked up from germline, CDR1 is ENHRY and CDR2 is SYGVKD. CDR3 sequence (DNA): TGTGCCTCCATTGGGGGGGGAGGAGGGAACGAGCAGTACTTC. Its protein product is CASIGGGGGNEQYF.

As to this clone: This specimen includes other DNA sequences encoding the same CDR3. The V gene is TRBV11-2, the J gene TRBJ2-7; D is unclear. The CDR3 contains 13 residues. From germline, CDR1 is SGHAT and CDR2 FQNNGV. The V end lost 5 bases, the J end lost 4 bases, and 12 bases lay between the germline ends. CDR3 amino acids: CASSTRTLYEQYF. Written as DNA, the CDR3 is TGTGCCAGCAGCACCCGGACGCTATACGAGCAGTACTTC.

In its sample, this clone was seen once. The chain recombines TRBV18 with TRBJ2-3; 8 bases are shared with TRBD2. V was clipped by 3 bases and J by 5 bases; unmatched bases: 13. This CDR3 comprises 17 residues. CDR1 KGHSH and CDR2 LQKENI come from the germline V gene. In DNA form, the CDR3 reads TGTGCCAGCTCACCCCCGGGTTTGTCGGGGGGGGAAGATACGCAGTATTTT. Protein product: CASSPPGLSGGEDTQYF.

V and J are TRBV25-1 and TRBJ2-7; 9 bases align to TRBD2. CDR3 length: 14 residues. Germline V gives CDR1 MGHDK, CDR2 SYGVNS. The ends lost 9 bases at V and 4 bases at J; junction bases unmatched: 10. The CDR3 loop reads CASQGLAKTYEQYF. The CDR3 nucleotides read TGTGCCAGTCAGGGACTAGCCAAAACTTACGAGCAGTACTTC.

This chain connects TRBV7-2 to TRBJ1-1; D perhaps matches TRBD1 (5 bases). The germline gives CDR1 SGHTA, CDR2 FQGNSA. The V and J ends lost 4 bases and 10 bases respectively, with 10 bases between them. The CDR3 sequence is 11 residues long. The CDR3 loop reads CASSWDGGAFF. For the CDR3, the DNA is TGTGCCAGCAGCTGGGACGGGGGAGCTTTCTTT.

The chain has TRBV6-5 and TRBJ2-1; TRBD1 agrees at 8 bases. The CDR3 sequence is 15 residues long. V dropped 3 bases and J dropped 4; count of bases not matched to a gene: 5. Germline assignment: CDR1 MNHEY and CDR2 SVGAGI. CDR3 sequence: CASSYRQGAYNEQFF. DNA for the CDR3: TGTGCCAGCAGTTATCGTCAGGGGGCTTACAATGAGCAGTTCTTC.

The chain joins TRBV10-2 to TRBJ2-7; D may correspond to TRBD1 or TRBD2 (5 bases each). This CDR3 is built from 15 residues. V lost 2 bases, J lost 3 bases, and 14 bases lay in between. Germline V gene data show CDR1 as WSHSY and CDR2 as SAAADI. CDR3 in amino acids: CASSEGAGTLYEQYF. CDR3 in DNA: TGCGCCAGCAGTGAGGGGGCAGGGACCCTCTACGAGCAGTACTTC.

The rearrangement uses TRBV11-2 and TRBJ2-7; 10 nucleotides align to TRBD2. V lost 5 bases, J lost 1 base, and 5 bases stayed unmatched. The length of the CDR3 is 15 residues. Looked up from germline, CDR1 is SGHAT and CDR2 is FQNNGV. CDR3 region: CASSLTSGISYEQYF. The CDR3 nucleotides are TGTGCCAGCAGCCTCACTAGCGGGATTTCCTACGAGCAGTACTTC.

V usage is TRBV7-8 and J usage is TRBJ1-2; a weak D match, TRBD1 (6 bases). The CDR3 runs 15 residues. Trimming removed 5 bases at V and 1 base at J, with 14 bases between. The germline V gene has CDR1 SGHVS and CDR2 FQNEAQ. For the CDR3, the DNA is TGTGCCAGCAGCCCGACCCAACAGGGTAACTATGGCTACACCTTC. This codes for CASSPTQQGNYGYTF.

This clone showed up just once. The chain couples TRBV6-5 to TRBJ1-2; 8 nucleotides match TRBD1. The CDR3 is 14 amino acids. With 6 bases clipped from V and 4 bases from J, the junction kept 7 bases outside the gene matches. Germline V gene sequence: CDR1 MNHEY, CDR2 SVGAGI. DNA of the CDR3: TGTGCCAGCAGCCCGGGACAGGAGGTCTATGGCTACACCTTC. Amino acids: CASSPGQEVYGYTF.

This clone has just one count. One junction end disagrees with the germline gene, perhaps due to a read error. The gene calls are TRBV7-8 and TRBJ1-1; possibly TRBD1 for D (5 bases). Per the germline V gene, CDR1 is SGHVS and CDR2 is FQNEAQ. This CDR3 has 13 residues. The CDR3 DNA follows: TGTGCCAGCAGCTTAGCGCCTAGCCCGGGACGGATCTTT. Translating it yields CASSLAPSPGRIF.

This clone was recorded only once. The V gene is TRBV5-1, the J gene TRBJ2-7; a possible D gene is TRBD1 (6 bases). The germline V gene has CDR1 SGHRS and CDR2 YFSETQ. The CDR3 is 16 residues long. The ends were cut back, 4 bases at V and 3 bases at J, with 20 bases in the middle. As DNA, the CDR3 is TGCGCCAGCAGCGGAGTTGACAGGCCATTGAGCTACGAGCAGTACTTC. Residues: CASSGVDRPLSYEQYF.

In its sample, this clone was seen once. The J gene is TRBJ1-4, the V gene TRBV6-6; D is undetermined. Germline lookup yields CDR1 MNHNY and CDR2 SVGAGI (reference sequence). CDR3 size: 14 residues. Trimming shortened V by 0 bases and J by 3 bases, and 5 bases separated the two germline ends. Here the CDR3 DNA reads TGTGCCAGCAGTTACTCCCAGCCTAATGAAAAACTGTTTTTT. Translated: CASSYSQPNEKLFF.